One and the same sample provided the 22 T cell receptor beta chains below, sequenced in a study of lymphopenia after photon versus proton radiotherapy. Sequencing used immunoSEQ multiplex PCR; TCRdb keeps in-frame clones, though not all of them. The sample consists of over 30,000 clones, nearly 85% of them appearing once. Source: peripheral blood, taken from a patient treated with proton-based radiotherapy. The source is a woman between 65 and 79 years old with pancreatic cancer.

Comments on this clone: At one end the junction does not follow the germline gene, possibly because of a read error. CDR3 in amino acids: CASSRLSQGTQYF. The CDR3 bases are TGTGCCAGCAGTCGACTGAGCCAAGGGACCCAGTACTTC. V usage is TRBV27 and J usage is TRBJ2-5; D remains ambiguous. CDR1 and CDR2 from the germline V gene are MNHEY and SMNVEV (reference sequence). The CDR3 is 13 residues long.

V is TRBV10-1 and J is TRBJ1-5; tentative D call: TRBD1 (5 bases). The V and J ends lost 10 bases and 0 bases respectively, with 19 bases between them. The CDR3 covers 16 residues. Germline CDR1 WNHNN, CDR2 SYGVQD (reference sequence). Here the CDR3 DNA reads TGCGCCACACGAGGGGCGCGAAGGTATAGCAATCAGCCCCAGCATTTT. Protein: CATRGARRYSNQPQHF.

The CDR3 protein is CASSGGGNTEAFF. CDR3 nucleotide sequence: TGTGCCAGCAGCGGAGGGGGCAACACTGAAGCTTTCTTT. The chain recombines TRBV2 with TRBJ1-1; 7 bases line up with TRBD1. Germline V gene lookup returns CDR1 SNHLY and CDR2 FYNNEI. The CDR3 is made up of 13 amino acids. V dropped 6 bases and J dropped 2; count of bases not matched to a gene: 3. The entire variable domain, with the rest obtained from reference TRBV2 and TRBJ1-1, is as follows: EPEVTQTPSHQVTQMGQEVILRCVPISNHLYFYWYRQILGQKVEFLVSFYNNEISEKSEIFDDQFSVERPDGSNFTLKIRSTKLEDSAMYFCASSGGGNTEAFFGQGTRLTVV.

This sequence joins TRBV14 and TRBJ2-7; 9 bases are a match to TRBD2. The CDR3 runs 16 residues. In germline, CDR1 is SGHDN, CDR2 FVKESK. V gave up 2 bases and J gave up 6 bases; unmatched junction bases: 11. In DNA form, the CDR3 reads TGTGCCAGCAGCCAACTAGCGGGATCCTTTGGCCGCGAGCAGTACTTC. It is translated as CASSQLAGSFGREQYF.

CDR3 coding DNA: TGTGCCAGCAGCCCCGGGACCCCTAGCTCCTACAATGAGCAGTTCTTC. Translating gives CASSPGTPSSYNEQFF. V is TRBV4-2 and J is TRBJ2-1; the D gene could be TRBD1 or TRBD2 (5 bases each). CDR3 size: 16 residues. Germline V gene data show CDR1 as LGHNA and CDR2 as YNFKEQ. V dropped 4 bases and J dropped 0 bases, with 13 bases sitting between them.

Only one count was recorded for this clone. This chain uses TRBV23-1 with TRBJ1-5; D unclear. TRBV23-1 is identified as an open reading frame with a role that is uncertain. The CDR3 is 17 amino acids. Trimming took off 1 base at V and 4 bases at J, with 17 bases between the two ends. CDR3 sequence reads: CASSQLNYWTANQPQHF. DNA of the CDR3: TGCGCCAGCAGTCAATTAAACTATTGGACGGCTAATCAGCCCCAGCATTTT.

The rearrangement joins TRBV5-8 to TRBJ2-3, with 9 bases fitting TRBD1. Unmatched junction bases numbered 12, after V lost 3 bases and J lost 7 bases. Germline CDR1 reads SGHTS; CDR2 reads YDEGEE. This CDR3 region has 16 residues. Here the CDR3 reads CASSYGRDRVLNTQYF. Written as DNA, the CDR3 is TGTGCCAGCAGCTACGGACGGGACAGGGTCTTGAATACGCAGTATTTT.

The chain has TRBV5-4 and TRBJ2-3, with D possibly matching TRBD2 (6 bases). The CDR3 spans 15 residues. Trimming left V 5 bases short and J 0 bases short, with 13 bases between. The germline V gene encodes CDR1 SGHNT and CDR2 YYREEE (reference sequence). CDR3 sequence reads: CASRTELASTDTQYF. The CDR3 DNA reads TGTGCCAGCAGAACCGAACTAGCTAGCACAGATACGCAGTATTTT.

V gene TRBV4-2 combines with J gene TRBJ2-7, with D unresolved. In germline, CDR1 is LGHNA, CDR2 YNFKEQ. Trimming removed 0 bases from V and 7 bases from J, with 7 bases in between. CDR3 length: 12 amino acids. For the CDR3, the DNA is TGTGCCAGCAGCCAAGATTTAGGGGAGCAGTACTTC. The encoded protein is CASSQDLGEQYF.

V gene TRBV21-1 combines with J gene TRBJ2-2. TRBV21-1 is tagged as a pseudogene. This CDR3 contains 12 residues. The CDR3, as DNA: TGTGCCACCCAGCCGAACACCGGGGAGCTGTTTTTT. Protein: CATQPNTGELFF.

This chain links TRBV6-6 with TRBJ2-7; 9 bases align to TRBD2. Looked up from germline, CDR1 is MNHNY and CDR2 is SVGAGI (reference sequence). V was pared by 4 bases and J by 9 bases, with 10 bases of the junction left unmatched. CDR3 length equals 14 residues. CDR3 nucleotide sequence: TGTGCCAGCAGTTTGGCGGGAGGGCCCAGGTCGCAGTACTTC. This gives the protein CASSLAGGPRSQYF.

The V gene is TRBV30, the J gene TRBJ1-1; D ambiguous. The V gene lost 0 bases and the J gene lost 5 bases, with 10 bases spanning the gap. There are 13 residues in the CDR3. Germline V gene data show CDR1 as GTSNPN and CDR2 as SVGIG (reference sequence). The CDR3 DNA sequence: TGTGCCTGGAGTGTACGGAGGGAAACTGAAGCTTTCTTT. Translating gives CAWSVRRETEAFF.

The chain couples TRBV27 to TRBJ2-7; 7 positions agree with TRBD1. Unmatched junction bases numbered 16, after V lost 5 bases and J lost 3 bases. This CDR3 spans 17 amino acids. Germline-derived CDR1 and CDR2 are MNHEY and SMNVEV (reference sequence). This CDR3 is CASSRIPVQGWNYEQYF. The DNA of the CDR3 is TGTGCCAGCAGTCGCATACCGGTACAGGGGTGGAACTACGAGCAGTACTTC.

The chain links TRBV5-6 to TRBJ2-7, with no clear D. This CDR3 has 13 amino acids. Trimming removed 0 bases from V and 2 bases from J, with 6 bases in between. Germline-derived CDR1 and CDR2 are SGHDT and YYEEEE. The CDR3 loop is CASSLAAAYEQYF. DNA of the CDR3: TGTGCCAGCAGCTTGGCGGCAGCCTACGAGCAGTACTTC.

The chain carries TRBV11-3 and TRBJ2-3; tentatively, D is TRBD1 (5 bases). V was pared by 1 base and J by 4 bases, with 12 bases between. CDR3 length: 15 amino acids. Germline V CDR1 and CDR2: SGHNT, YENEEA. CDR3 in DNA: TGTGCCAGCAGCTTAGGAAGGGGTCGCTCAGATACGCAGTATTTT. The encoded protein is CASSLGRGRSDTQYF.

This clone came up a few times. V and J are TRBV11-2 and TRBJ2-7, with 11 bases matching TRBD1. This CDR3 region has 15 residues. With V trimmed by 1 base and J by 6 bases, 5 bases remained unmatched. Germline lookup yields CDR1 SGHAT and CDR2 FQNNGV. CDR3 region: CASSLAGQGASEQYF. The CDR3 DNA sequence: TGTGCCAGCAGCTTAGCTGGACAGGGGGCGTCCGAGCAGTACTTC.

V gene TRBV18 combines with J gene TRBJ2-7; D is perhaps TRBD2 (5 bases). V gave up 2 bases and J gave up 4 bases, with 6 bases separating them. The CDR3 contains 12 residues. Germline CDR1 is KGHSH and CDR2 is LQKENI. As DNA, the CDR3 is TGTGCCAGCTCACCAACGGGATACGAGCAGTACTTC. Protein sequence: CASSPTGYEQYF.

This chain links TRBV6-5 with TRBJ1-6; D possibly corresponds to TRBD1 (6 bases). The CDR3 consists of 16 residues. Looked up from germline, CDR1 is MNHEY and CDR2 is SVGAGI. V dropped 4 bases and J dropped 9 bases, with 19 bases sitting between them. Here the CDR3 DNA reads TGTGCCAGCAGTTCGAGTACACAGGGAACAGTTTCACCCCTCCACTTT. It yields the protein CASSSSTQGTVSPLHF.

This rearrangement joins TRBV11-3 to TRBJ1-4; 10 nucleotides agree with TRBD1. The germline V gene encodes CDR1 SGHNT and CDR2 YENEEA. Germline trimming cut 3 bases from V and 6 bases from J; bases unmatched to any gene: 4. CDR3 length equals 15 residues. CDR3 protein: CASSFRTGGDEKLFF. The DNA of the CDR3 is TGTGCCAGCAGCTTCCGGACAGGGGGGGATGAAAAACTGTTTTTT.

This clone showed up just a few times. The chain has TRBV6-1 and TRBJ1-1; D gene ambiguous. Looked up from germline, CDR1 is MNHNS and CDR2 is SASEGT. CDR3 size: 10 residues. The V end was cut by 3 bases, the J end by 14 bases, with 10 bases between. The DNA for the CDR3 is TGTGCCAGCAGTGAGGCCACCCCCTTCTTT. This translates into CASSEATPFF.

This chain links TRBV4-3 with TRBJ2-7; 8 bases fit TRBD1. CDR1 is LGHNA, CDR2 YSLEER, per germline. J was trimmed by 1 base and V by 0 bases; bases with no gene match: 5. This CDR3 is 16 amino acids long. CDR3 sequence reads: CASSQDRTGGSYEQYF. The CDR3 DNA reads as TGCGCCAGCAGCCAAGACAGAACAGGGGGTTCCTACGAGCAGTACTTC.

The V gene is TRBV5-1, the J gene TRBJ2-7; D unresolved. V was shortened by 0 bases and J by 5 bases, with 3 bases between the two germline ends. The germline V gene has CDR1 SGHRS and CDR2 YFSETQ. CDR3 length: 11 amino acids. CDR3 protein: CASSLADEQYF. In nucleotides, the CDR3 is TGCGCCAGCAGCTTGGCCGACGAGCAGTACTTC.